This record concerns one T cell receptor beta chain sequence. Original processing notes: Estimation of nucleated cell counts relied on the amplification of reference gene primers. Data came from immunoSEQ multiplex PCR; TCRdb stores just in-frame clones and leaves some out. Clone size and the V and J calls come from that table; the DNA yielded D and trimming. Of roughly 90,000 clones in the sample, around 81% were seen once. The data stem from a study of blood T cell repertoires in COVID-19. Study context: Both acute and convalescent COVID-19 samples were obtained from the United States, Italy and Spain.

Germline V lookup: CDR1 MNHEY, CDR2 SVGEGT. CDR3 length: 16 residues. The V gene lost 2 bases and the J gene lost 4 bases, with 18 bases spanning the gap. The J gene is TRBJ2-7, the V gene TRBV6-2 or TRBV6-3; D might be TRBD2 (5 bases). The specimen was peripheral blood. The receptor's source is a man aged 45-65 years with acute or convalescent COVID-19. The CDR3: CASSYPHKRARYEQYF. CDR3 DNA: TGTGCCAGCAGTTACCCCCATAAGAGGGCGAGATACGAGCAGTACTTC.